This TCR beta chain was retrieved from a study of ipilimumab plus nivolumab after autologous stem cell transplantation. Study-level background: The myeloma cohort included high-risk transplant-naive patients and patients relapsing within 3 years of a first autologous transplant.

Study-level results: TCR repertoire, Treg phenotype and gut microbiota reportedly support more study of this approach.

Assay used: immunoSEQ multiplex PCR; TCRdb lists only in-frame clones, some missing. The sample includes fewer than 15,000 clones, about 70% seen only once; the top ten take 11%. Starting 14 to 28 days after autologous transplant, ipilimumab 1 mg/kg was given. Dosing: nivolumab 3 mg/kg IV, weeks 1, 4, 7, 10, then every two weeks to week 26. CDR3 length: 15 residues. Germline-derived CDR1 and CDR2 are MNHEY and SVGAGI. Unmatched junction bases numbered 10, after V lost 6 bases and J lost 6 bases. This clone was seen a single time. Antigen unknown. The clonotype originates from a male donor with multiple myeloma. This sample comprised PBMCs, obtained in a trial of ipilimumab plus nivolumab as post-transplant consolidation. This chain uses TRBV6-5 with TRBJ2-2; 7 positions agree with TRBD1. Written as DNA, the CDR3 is TGTGCCAGCAGCCCTCAGGGGGTCAGGGCCGGGGAGCTGTTTTTT. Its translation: CASSPQGVRAGELFF.